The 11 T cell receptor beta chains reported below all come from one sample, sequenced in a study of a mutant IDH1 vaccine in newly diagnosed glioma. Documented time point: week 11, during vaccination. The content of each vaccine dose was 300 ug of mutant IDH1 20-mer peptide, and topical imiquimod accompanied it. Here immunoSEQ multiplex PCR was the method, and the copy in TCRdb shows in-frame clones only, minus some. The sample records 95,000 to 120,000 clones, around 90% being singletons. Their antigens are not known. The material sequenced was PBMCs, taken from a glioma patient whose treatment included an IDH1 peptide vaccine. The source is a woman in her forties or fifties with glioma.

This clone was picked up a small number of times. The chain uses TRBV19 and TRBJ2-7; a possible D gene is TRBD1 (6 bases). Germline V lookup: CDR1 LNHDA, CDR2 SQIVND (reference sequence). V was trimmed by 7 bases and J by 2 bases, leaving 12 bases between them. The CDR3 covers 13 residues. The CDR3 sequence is CASKRTGTYEQYF. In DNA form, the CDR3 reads TGTGCCAGTAAAAGAACAGGGACCTACGAGCAGTACTTC. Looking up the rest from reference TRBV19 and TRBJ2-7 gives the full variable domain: DGGITQSPKYLFRKEGQNVTLSCEQNLNHDAMYWYRQDPGQGLRLIYYSQIVNDFQKGDIAEGYSVSREKKESFPLTVTSAQKNPTAFYLCASKRTGTYEQYFGPGTRLTVT.

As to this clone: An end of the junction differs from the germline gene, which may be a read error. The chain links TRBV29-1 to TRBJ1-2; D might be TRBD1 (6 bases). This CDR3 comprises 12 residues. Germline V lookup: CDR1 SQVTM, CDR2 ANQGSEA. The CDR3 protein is CSAEGGQGGYTF. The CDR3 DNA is TGCAGCGCTGAAGGGGGGCAGGGTGGCTACACCTTC.

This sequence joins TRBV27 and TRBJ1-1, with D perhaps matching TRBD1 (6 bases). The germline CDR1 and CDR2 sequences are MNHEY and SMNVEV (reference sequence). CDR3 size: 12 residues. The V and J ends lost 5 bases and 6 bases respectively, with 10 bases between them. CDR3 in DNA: TGTGCCAGCAGTCTAGGGGGTGCTGAAGCTTTCTTT. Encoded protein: CASSLGGAEAFF.

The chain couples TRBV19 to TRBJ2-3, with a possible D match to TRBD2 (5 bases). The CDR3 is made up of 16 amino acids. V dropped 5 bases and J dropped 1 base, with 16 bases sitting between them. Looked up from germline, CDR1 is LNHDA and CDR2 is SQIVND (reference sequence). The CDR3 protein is CASSVGSLGGTDTQYF. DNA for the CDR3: TGTGCCAGTAGTGTAGGGAGCCTCGGGGGCACAGATACGCAGTATTTT.

The CDR3 protein is CASSPGLAGVTRGDTQYF. The CDR3 DNA follows: TGTGCCAGTAGTCCAGGACTAGCGGGAGTCACCAGGGGAGATACGCAGTATTTT. This chain links TRBV19 with TRBJ2-3; 13 bases line up with TRBD2. The V segment lost 5 bases and the J segment 5 bases; nucleotides outside the gene matches: 13. The germline V gene has CDR1 LNHDA and CDR2 SQIVND (reference sequence). The CDR3 has 18 amino acids.

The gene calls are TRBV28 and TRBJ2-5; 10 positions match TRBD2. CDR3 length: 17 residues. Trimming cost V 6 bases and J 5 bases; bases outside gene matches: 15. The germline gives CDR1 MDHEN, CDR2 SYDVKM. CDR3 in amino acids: CASRPPASGRWWETQYF. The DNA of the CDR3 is TGTGCCAGCAGACCCCCCGCTAGCGGGAGATGGTGGGAGACCCAGTACTTC.

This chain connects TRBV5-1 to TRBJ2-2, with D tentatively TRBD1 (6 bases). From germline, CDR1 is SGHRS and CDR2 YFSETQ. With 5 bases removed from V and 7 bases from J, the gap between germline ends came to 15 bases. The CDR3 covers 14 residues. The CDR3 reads CASSGGFEGGELFF. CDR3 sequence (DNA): TGCGCCAGCAGTGGGGGCTTCGAAGGCGGGGAGCTGTTTTTT.

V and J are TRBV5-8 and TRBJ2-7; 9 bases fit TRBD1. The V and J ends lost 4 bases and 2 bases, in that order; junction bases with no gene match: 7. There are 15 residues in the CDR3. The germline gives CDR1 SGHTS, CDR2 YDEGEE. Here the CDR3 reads CASSVGTGRTYEQYF. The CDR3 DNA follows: TGTGCCAGCAGCGTCGGGACAGGGAGGACCTACGAGCAGTACTTC.

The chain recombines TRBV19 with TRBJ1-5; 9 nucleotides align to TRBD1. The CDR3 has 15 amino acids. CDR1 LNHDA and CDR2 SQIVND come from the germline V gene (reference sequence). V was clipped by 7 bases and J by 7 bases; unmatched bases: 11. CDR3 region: CASTLRQGEGQPQHF. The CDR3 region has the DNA TGTGCCAGTACCCTCCGACAGGGGGAGGGACAGCCCCAGCATTTT. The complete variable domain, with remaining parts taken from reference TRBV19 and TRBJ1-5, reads DGGITQSPKYLFRKEGQNVTLSCEQNLNHDAMYWYRQDPGQGLRLIYYSQIVNDFQKGDIAEGYSVSREKKESFPLTVTSAQKNPTAFYLCASTLRQGEGQPQHFGDGTRLSIL.

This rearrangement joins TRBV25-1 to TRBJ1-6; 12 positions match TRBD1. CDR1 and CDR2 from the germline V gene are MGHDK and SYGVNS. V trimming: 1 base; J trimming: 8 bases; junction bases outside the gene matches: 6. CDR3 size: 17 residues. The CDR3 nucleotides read TGTGCCAGCAGTGAATCTGGGACAGGGGGCAATCATTCACCCCTCCACTTT. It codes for CASSESGTGGNHSPLHF.

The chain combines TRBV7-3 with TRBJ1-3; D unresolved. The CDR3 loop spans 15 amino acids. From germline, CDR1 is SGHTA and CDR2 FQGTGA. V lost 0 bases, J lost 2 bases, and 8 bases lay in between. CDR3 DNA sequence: TGTGCCAGCAGCTTAACAGGGCAACCTGGAAACACCATATATTTT. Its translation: CASSLTGQPGNTIYF.